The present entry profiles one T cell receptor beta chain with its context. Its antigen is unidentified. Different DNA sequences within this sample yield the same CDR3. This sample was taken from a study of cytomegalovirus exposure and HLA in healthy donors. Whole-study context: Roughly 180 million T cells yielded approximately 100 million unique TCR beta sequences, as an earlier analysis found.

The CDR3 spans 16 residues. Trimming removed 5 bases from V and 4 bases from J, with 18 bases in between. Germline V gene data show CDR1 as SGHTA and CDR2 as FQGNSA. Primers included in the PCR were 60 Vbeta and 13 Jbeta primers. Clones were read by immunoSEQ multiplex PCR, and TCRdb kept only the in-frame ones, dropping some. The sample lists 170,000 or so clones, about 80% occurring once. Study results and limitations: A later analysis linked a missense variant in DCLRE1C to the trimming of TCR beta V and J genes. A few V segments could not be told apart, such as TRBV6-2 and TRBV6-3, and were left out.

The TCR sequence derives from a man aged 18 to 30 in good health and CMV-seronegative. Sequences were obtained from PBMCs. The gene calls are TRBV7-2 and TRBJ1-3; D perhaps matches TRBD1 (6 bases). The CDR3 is CASSLVAGAGGNTIYF. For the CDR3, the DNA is TGTGCCAGCAGCCTAGTGGCGGGGGCGGGCGGAAACACCATATATTTT. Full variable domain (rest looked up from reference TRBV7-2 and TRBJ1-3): GAGVSQSPSNKVTEKGKDVELRCDPISGHTALYWYRQSLGQGLEFLIYFQGNSAPDKSGLPSDRFSAERTGGSVSTLTIQRTQQEDSAVYLCASSLVAGAGGNTIYFGEGSWLTVV.